This is a list of T cell receptor beta chains from one sample in a study of identical twins. TCRdb fed the 5' RACE reads into MiXCR, producing one record per CDR3 protein. The table shows around 1.7 million distinct CDR3 sequences, with about 30% occurring only once. Sequencing input: cord blood. These receptor sequences come from a newborn girl in good health. Both conserved end residues are part of each CDR3. A D gene is named only where the DNA matches it firmly. The size of a clone is reported for some rows only, either as once, few or many, or as a class for expanded clones.

>TRBV15|.|TRBJ2-1|.
CATSRGGAYNGQFF
TGTGCCACCAGCAGGGGTGGGGCCTACAATGGGCAGTTCTTC
>TRBV6-6|.|TRBJ2-5|TRBD2
CASSYRGGPETQYF
TGTGCCAGCAGTTACCGGGGGGGACCGGAGACCCAGTACTTC
>TRBV5-1|.|TRBJ1-1|TRBD1
CASSYRTGLNTEAFF
TGCGCCAGCAGCTACAGGACAGGACTCAACACTGAAGCTTTCTTT
>TRBV28|.|TRBJ2-3|.
CASSPAGARSTDTQYF
TGTGCCAGCAGTCCCGCGGGGGCGCGAAGCACAGATACGCAGTATTTT
>TRBV5-1|few|TRBJ2-7|TRBD1
CASSQWTGNAYEQYF
TGCGCCAGCAGCCAGTGGACAGGGAACGCCTACGAGCAGTACTTC
>TRBV6-1|few|TRBJ2-7|.
CASSDRGTAYEQYF
TGTGCCAGCAGTGATCGGGGGACTGCCTACGAGCAGTACTTC
>TRBV20-1|few|TRBJ1-2|TRBD1
CSALRQGSGGYTF
TGCAGTGCCCTCAGACAGGGATCGGGTGGCTACACCTTC
>TRBV27|few|TRBJ2-3|TRBD2
CASSLGVVAGGPRTDTQYF
TGTGCCAGCAGTTTAGGGGTGGTAGCGGGAGGGCCGAGGACAGATACGCAGTATTTT
>TRBV29-1|.|TRBJ2-1|TRBD2
CSVPGREKQETQFF
TGCAGCGTCCCCGGGCGGGAGAAGCAAGAGACCCAGTTCTTC
>TRBV24-1|few|TRBJ2-7|TRBD1
CATSDFSGTAAYEQYF
TGTGCCACCAGTGATTTCTCCGGGACAGCAGCCTACGAGCAGTACTTC
>TRBV7-2|.|TRBJ1-1|.
CASSLEFARNTEAFF
TGTGCCAGCAGCTTAGAATTTGCCAGGAACACTGAAGCTTTCTTT
>TRBV28|.|TRBJ1-5|.
CASTRRGSGNQPQHF
TGTGCCAGCACGAGAAGGGGTAGCGGCAATCAGCCCCAGCATTTT
>TRBV6-1|few|TRBJ2-4|.
CASSVRTGEWYF
TGTGCCAGCAGTGTACGGACCGGGGAGTGGTACTTC
>TRBV10-1|few|TRBJ2-5|.
CASSESSTMETQYF
TGCGCCAGCAGTGAGTCATCGACAATGGAGACCCAGTACTTC
>TRBV18|few|TRBJ1-6|TRBD1
CASSSQQGSSYNSPLHF
TGTGCCAGCTCATCTCAACAGGGGAGCTCCTATAATTCACCCCTCCACTTT
>TRBV28|few|TRBJ2-5|TRBD2
CASSSSILASGRRETQYF
TGTGCCAGCAGTTCCTCTATACTGGCTAGCGGGAGGAGAGAGACCCAGTACTTC
>TRBV4-1|.|TRBJ1-5|TRBD1
CASSQEGQGGRNQPQHF
TGCGCCAGCAGCCAAGAGGGGCAGGGGGGTCGGAATCAGCCCCAGCATTTT
>TRBV20-1|.|TRBJ2-2|.
CSARDTWTNTGELFF
TGCAGTGCTAGAGATACCTGGACGAACACCGGGGAGCTGTTTTTT
>TRBV20-1|few|TRBJ2-3|TRBD2
CSATPGTSGRRKQYF
TGCAGTGCGACGCCCGGGACTAGCGGGAGACGGAAGCAGTATTTT
>TRBV2|few|TRBJ2-7|TRBD1
CASSVQDRGGYEQYF
TGTGCCAGCAGCGTTCAGGACAGGGGTGGCTACGAGCAGTACTTC
>TRBV3-1|few|TRBJ1-1|.
CASSLGRRQNTEAFF
TGTGCCAGCAGCCTCGGGAGGCGACAGAACACTGAAGCTTTCTTT
>TRBV4-1|.|TRBJ2-1|.
CASSQERGVGNEQFF
TGCGCCAGCAGCCAAGAAAGGGGGGTTGGGAATGAGCAGTTCTTC
>TRBV4-1|.|TRBJ2-1|.
CASSQVGGYYNEQFF
TGCGCCAGCAGCCAAGTAGGGGGGTACTACAATGAGCAGTTCTTC